This T cell receptor beta chain stems from a study of Graves' ophthalmopathy and Graves' hyperthyroidism. Points from the study as a whole: Ophthalmopathy progression prediction by the model yielded a sensitivity of 60% to 71% and a specificity of 72.22%. Blood also carried most expanded thyroid clonotypes exceeding 0.001 frequency.

As concerns this clonotype: Its specificity is not known.

Amplification of TCR beta CDR3 regions used RNA transcripts. Second-round multiplex PCR came after a first-round RT-PCR that employed HTBI primers. From the multiplex PCR reads, TCRdb called clonotypes with MiXCR, one entry per CDR3 protein. Of more than 1,000,000 distinct CDR3 sequences listed, approximately 35% are singletons. Clinicians made diagnoses from clinical symptoms, serum thyroxine, TRAb, thyroid ultrasound and orbital computed tomography. The TCR comes from an adult man with Graves' hyperthyroidism. The sample was peripheral blood or thyroid tissue (not recorded which).

CDR3 amino acids: CASGNSGNTEAFF. The CDR3 coding sequence is TGTGCCAGCGGCAACTCAGGGAACACTGAAGCTTTCTTT. The rearrangement joins TRBV25-1 to TRBJ1-1; D not certain. The germline V gene has CDR1 MGHDK and CDR2 SYGVNS. CDR3 size: 13 residues. Trimming removed 8 bases at V and 1 base at J, with 11 bases between.